Listed below are T cell receptor beta chains from one sample, sequenced in a study of spatial heterogeneity in lung cancer. TCRdb reanalysed the 5' RACE reads using MiXCR and keeps one entry per CDR3 protein. The data show fewer than 40,000 distinct CDR3 sequences, 7.5% seen once. Material: PBMCs, obtained at surgery. The receptors were sampled from a male donor with early-stage non-small cell lung cancer. The CDR3 runs from the conserved cysteine through the conserved F or W. The order of the fields is V gene, J gene, CDR3 protein.

>TRBV25-1|TRBJ2-5
CASTDLTGAQETQYF
>TRBV12-3/TRBV12-4|TRBJ1-1
CASGKGGNTEAFF
>TRBV7-7|TRBJ2-7
CASSLGPKRAGSEQYF
>TRBV20-1|TRBJ1-4
CSVGRDNEKLFF
>TRBV7-7|TRBJ2-5
CASSLGQNEETQYF
>TRBV20-1|TRBJ1-1
CSVPTVNTEAFF
>TRBV12-3/TRBV12-4|TRBJ2-2
CASSSAGLATGELFF
>TRBV6-5|TRBJ2-1
CASSRDRGPYNEQFF
>TRBV10-3|TRBJ2-1
CATSSGTANNEQFF
>TRBV11-2|TRBJ2-2
CASSLGSLPGELFF
>TRBV7-3|TRBJ2-2
CASSLGVDTGELFF
>TRBV20-1|TRBJ2-5
CSAPRRGSQGTQYF
>TRBV6-5|TRBJ1-1
CASSKHSTVDTEAFF
>TRBV3-2|TRBJ2-5
CASSQEVGETQYF
>TRBV6-5|TRBJ1-2
CASSYLRTGGSYGYTF
>TRBV15|TRBJ1-5
CATSRAKADFYSNQPQHF
>TRBV29-1|TRBJ1-1
CSVIPGYKTEAFF
>TRBV5-6|TRBJ2-4
CASSAPQGKNIQYF
>TRBV5-1|TRBJ1-5
CASSLGVGNQPQHF
>TRBV10-3|TRBJ2-3
CAISIAGSTDTQYF
>TRBV7-3|TRBJ2-7
CASSSSGGAYEQYF
>TRBV5-1|TRBJ2-3
CASRPTVSGSTDTQYF
>TRBV30|TRBJ2-3
CAWSLAGGSTDTQYF
>TRBV20-1|TRBJ1-4
CSARRPNEKLFF
>TRBV7-9|TRBJ1-5
CASSLGGMGNQPQHF
>TRBV19|TRBJ2-1
CASILGQGGYHEQFF
>TRBV6-5|TRBJ1-4
CASRQGREKLFF
>TRBV7-6|TRBJ2-3
CASSQGSAVDTQYF
>TRBV12-3/TRBV12-4|TRBJ1-6
CASSYAPGQGATYNSPLHF
>TRBV20-1|TRBJ2-3
CSAEGPLAASTDTQYF
>TRBV29-1|TRBJ1-4
CSAPGLGNEKLFF
>TRBV12-3/TRBV12-4|TRBJ2-6
CASSSRRSSGANVLTF
>TRBV18|TRBJ2-7
CASSPRTGPYEQYF
>TRBV7-3|TRBJ2-1
CASSSGAVREQFF